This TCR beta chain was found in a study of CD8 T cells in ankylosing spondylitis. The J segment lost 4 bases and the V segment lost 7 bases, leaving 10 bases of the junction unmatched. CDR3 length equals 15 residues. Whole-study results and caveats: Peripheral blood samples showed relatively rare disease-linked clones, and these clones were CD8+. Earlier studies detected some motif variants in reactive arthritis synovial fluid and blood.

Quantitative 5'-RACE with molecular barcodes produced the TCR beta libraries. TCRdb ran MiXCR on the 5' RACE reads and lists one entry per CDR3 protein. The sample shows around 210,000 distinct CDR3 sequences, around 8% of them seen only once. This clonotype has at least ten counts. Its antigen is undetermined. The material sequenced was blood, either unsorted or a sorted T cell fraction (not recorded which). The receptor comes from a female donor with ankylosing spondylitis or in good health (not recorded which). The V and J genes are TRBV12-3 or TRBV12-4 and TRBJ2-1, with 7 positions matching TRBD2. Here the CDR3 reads CASTSGGSGYNEQFF. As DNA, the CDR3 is TGTGCCAGCACCTCCGGCGGGAGTGGGTACAATGAGCAGTTCTTC.